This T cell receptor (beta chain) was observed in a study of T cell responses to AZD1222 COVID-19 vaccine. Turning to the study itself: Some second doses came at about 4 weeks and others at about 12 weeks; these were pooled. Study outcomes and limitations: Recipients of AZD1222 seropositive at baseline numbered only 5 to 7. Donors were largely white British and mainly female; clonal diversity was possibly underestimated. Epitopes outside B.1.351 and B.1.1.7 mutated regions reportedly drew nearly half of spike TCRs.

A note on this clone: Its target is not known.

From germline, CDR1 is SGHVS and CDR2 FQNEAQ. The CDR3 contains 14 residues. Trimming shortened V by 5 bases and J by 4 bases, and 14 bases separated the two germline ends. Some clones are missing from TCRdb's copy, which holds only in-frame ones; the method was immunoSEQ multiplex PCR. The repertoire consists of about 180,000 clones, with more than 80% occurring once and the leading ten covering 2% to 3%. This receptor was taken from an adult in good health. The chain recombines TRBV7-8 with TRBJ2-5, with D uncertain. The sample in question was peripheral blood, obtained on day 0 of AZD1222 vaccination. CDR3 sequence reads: CASSQSGPIETQYF. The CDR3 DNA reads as TGTGCCAGCAGCCAGAGTGGGCCTATAGAGACCCAGTACTTC.